Listed here are 29 T cell receptor beta chains from one sample, sequenced in a study of blood T cell repertoires in COVID-19. Produced via immunoSEQ multiplex PCR; TCRdb's table is partial and in-frame only. The profile shows about 42,000 clones, 70% to 80% of them singletons. The material sequenced was peripheral blood. The receptors were sampled from a woman in her 70s with acute or convalescent COVID-19.

The chain carries TRBV19 and TRBJ2-7, with a weak D call TRBD1 (6 bases). Germline V CDR1 and CDR2: LNHDA, SQIVND (reference sequence). The V end was cut by 5 bases, the J end by 0 bases, with 11 bases between. CDR3 size: 14 residues. The CDR3 bases are TGTGCCAGTAGTCAAAGGGGGTACTCCTACGAGCAGTACTTC. Amino acid sequence: CASSQRGYSYEQYF.

V and J are TRBV5-1 and TRBJ1-1; D possibly corresponds to TRBD1 (5 bases). The CDR3 has 15 residues. Germline-derived CDR1 and CDR2 are SGHRS and YFSETQ. The germline V and J ends were trimmed by 1 base and 0 bases, with 10 bases remaining between them. CDR3 bases: TGCGCCAGCAGCTTGCAGGGAAGGATGAACACTGAAGCTTTCTTT. Protein: CASSLQGRMNTEAFF.

This rearrangement joins TRBV2 to TRBJ1-5, with D hard to call. The length of the CDR3 is 14 residues. Germline CDR1 is SNHLY and CDR2 is FYNNEI. Trimming shortened V by 2 bases and J by 5 bases, and 10 bases separated the two germline ends. The CDR3 DNA is TGTGCCAGCAGTGAATCCGGGGTTTATCAGCCCCAGCATTTT. It encodes CASSESGVYQPQHF.

V usage is TRBV18 and J usage is TRBJ1-3; the D gene is possibly TRBD1 (5 bases). Germline values: CDR1 KGHSH, CDR2 LQKENI. The length of the CDR3 is 15 residues. Trimming cost V 6 bases and J 0 bases, with 12 bases left between them. Here the CDR3 reads CASSGGLSSGNTIYF. CDR3 nucleotides: TGTGCCAGCTCGGGGGGACTGAGCTCTGGAAACACCATATATTTT.

This sequence joins TRBV7-2 and TRBJ1-2, with TRBD1 identical over 8 bases. The V gene's germline CDR1 is SGHTA and CDR2 FQGNSA. The CDR3 loop spans 14 amino acids. V lost 1 base, J lost 7 bases, and 5 bases stayed unmatched. CDR3 loop: CASSLGGQVGGYTF. CDR3 nucleotide sequence: TGTGCCAGCAGCTTAGGGGGACAGGTCGGTGGCTACACCTTC.

This clone has a single count. The chain employs TRBV7-2 and TRBJ2-2; no definite D call. V shed 3 bases and J shed 8 bases, with 16 bases lying between them. CDR1 is SGHTA, CDR2 FQGNSA, per germline. This CDR3 is 15 amino acids long. The CDR3 loop reads CASSFLGRLAGELFF. CDR3 DNA: TGTGCCAGCAGCTTTCTGGGCAGGCTGGCTGGGGAGCTGTTTTTT.

V is TRBV7-2 and J is TRBJ1-2, with D uncertain. V was cut by 3 bases and J by 2 bases, with 7 bases left in between. The CDR3 is 13 amino acids. CDR1 is SGHTA, CDR2 FQGNSA, per germline. CDR3 bases: TGTGCCAGCAGCTTTCTAGTGAACTATGGCTACACCTTC. Protein: CASSFLVNYGYTF.

The rearrangement links TRBV6-5 to TRBJ1-5, with 11 bases matching TRBD1. CDR1 is MNHEY and CDR2 is SVGAGI in the germline V gene. V lost 5 bases and J lost 6; bases outside the gene matches: 6. The CDR3 consists of 15 residues. CDR3 in DNA: TGTGCCAGCAGTCTTTCCGGGACAGGGGGTCAGCCCCAGCATTTT. Translating gives CASSLSGTGGQPQHF.

This clone showed up just once. The rearrangement links TRBV9 to TRBJ2-1; D may be TRBD2 (6 bases). CDR1 and CDR2 (germline): SGDLS, YYNGEE. This CDR3 is 16 amino acids long. V was trimmed by 4 bases and J by 4 bases, leaving 18 bases between them. CDR3 residues: CASSPGILRGYNEQFF. The CDR3 nucleotides are TGTGCCAGCAGCCCCGGAATTTTGCGGGGTTACAATGAGCAGTTCTTC.

The CDR3 region has the DNA TGTGCCACCAGCAGGGAGGGAGCGGGCTATGGCTACACCTTC. Protein: CATSREGAGYGYTF. This rearrangement joins TRBV15 to TRBJ1-2; D remains ambiguous. This CDR3 comprises 14 residues. Germline V lookup: CDR1 LNHNV, CDR2 YYDKDF (reference sequence). Trimming cost V 3 bases and J 4 bases, with 12 bases left between them.

V gene TRBV7-3 combines with J gene TRBJ2-1; maybe TRBD1 (6 bases). The CDR3 contains 15 residues. Germline loops: CDR1 SGHTA, CDR2 FQGTGA. Trimming removed 0 bases from V and 6 bases from J, with 12 bases in between. The CDR3: CASSLTRTVSNEQFF. The CDR3 DNA reads TGTGCCAGCAGCTTAACACGGACAGTCTCCAATGAGCAGTTCTTC.

V usage is TRBV5-6 and J usage is TRBJ1-4, with TRBD1 matching 8 bases. Germline-derived CDR1 and CDR2 are SGHDT and YYEEEE. The CDR3 is 16 amino acids. J gave up 7 bases and V 1 base, and 9 bases lay outside the gene matches. CDR3 sequence (DNA): TGTGCCAGCAGCTTGAATTTGGCAGGGGGCCTTGAAAAACTGTTTTTT. This sequence encodes CASSLNLAGGLEKLFF.

V is TRBV21-1 and J is TRBJ1-5. TRBV21-1 counts as a pseudogene. CDR3 length equals 16 residues. Here the CDR3 reads CASSKKGADSNQPQHF. For the CDR3, the DNA is TGTGCCAGCAGCAAAAAAGGAGCGGATAGCAATCAGCCCCAGCATTTT.

As to this clone: Other DNA sequences in the sample encode the same CDR3. This chain connects TRBV29-1 to TRBJ2-3; the D gene is possibly TRBD2 (6 bases). In germline, CDR1 is SQVTM, CDR2 ANQGSEA. V dropped 6 bases and J dropped 6 bases, with 25 bases sitting between them. CDR3 length: 16 residues. This CDR3 is CSVAKDGATGGDTQYF. The CDR3 DNA is TGCAGCGTAGCCAAGGACGGAGCCACTGGGGGGGATACGCAGTATTTT.

The chain joins TRBV7-9 to TRBJ1-2; weak D call: TRBD1 (6 bases). V dropped 6 bases and J dropped 7 bases, with 15 bases sitting between them. The CDR3 runs to 13 residues. Germline V gene data show CDR1 as SEHNR and CDR2 as FQNEAQ (reference sequence). CDR3 sequence reads: CASSYQGLIGYTF. The CDR3 DNA is TGTGCCAGCAGTTATCAGGGGCTAATTGGCTACACCTTC.

V is TRBV13 and J is TRBJ1-1, with D possibly matching TRBD1 (6 bases). Between the trimmed V and J ends, which lost 4 bases and 3 bases, there was a span of 18 bases. This CDR3 comprises 16 residues. Germline CDR1 PRHDT, CDR2 FYEKMQ (reference sequence). The CDR3 coding sequence is TGTGCCAGCAGCTCATTCCAGACAGGTTCCCACACTGAAGCTTTCTTT. Amino acids: CASSSFQTGSHTEAFF.

The chain joins TRBV9 to TRBJ2-1; possible D gene TRBD1, 6 bases. Germline V gives CDR1 SGDLS, CDR2 YYNGEE. V was pared by 0 bases and J by 0 bases, with 10 bases between. CDR3 length: 16 amino acids. CDR3 region: CASSVDGQSSYNEQFF. The CDR3, as DNA: TGTGCCAGCAGCGTAGATGGACAGAGCTCCTACAATGAGCAGTTCTTC.

This clone was seen more than once but under ten times. The chain employs TRBV7-3 and TRBJ2-3, with D possibly matching TRBD2 (5 bases). This CDR3 has 16 residues. The V end was cut by 1 base, the J end by 0 bases, with 11 bases between. Per the germline V gene, CDR1 is SGHTA and CDR2 is FQGTGA. CDR3 sequence: CASSLRLHYSTDTQYF. In DNA form, the CDR3 reads TGTGCCAGCAGCTTAAGACTACACTACAGCACAGATACGCAGTATTTT.

CDR3 region: CASSSWAISGANVLTF. CDR3 sequence (DNA): TGTGCCAGCAGCTCCTGGGCCATCTCTGGGGCCAACGTCCTGACTTTC. J is TRBJ2-6 and V is TRBV7-6; D gene uncertain. Looked up from germline, CDR1 is SGHVS and CDR2 is FNYEAQ. The length of the CDR3 is 16 residues. V gave up 4 bases and J gave up 0 bases, with 10 bases separating them.

This clone was observed a few times. V is TRBV2 and J is TRBJ1-5; D is unresolved. V dropped 7 bases and J dropped 0 bases, with 13 bases sitting between them. In germline, CDR1 is SNHLY, CDR2 FYNNEI. The CDR3 has 15 residues. This CDR3 reads CASNTGSYSNQPQHF. The CDR3 bases are TGTGCCAGCAATACCGGGTCTTATAGCAATCAGCCCCAGCATTTT.

This clone has a handful of counts. CDR3 loop: CASRGANTEAFF. As DNA, the CDR3 is TGTGCCAGCCGGGGAGCAAACACTGAAGCTTTCTTT. This chain links TRBV18 with TRBJ1-1; no clear D gene. This CDR3 has 12 amino acids. Germline V gene sequence: CDR1 KGHSH, CDR2 LQKENI. V was shortened by 8 bases and J by 2 bases, with 9 bases between the two germline ends.

The gene calls are TRBV15 and TRBJ2-7; the match to TRBD2 covers 7 bases. With V trimmed by 1 base and J by 7 bases, 10 bases remained unmatched. CDR1 and CDR2 from the germline V gene are LNHNV and YYDKDF (reference sequence). The CDR3 is 15 residues long. The CDR3 sequence is CATSRVASGLKEQYF. In nucleotides, the CDR3 is TGTGCCACCAGCAGAGTCGCTAGCGGTCTAAAGGAGCAGTACTTC.

The rearrangement joins TRBV4-1 to TRBJ1-4, with 10 nucleotides matching TRBD1. This CDR3 has 19 residues. Germline CDR1 and CDR2: MGHRA and YSYEKL. Germline trimming cut 2 bases from V and 8 bases from J; bases unmatched to any gene: 17. The DNA of the CDR3 is TGCGCCAGCAGCCAATTCGCTTATCGAACCGGGACAGGGGTCGAAAAACTGTTTTTT. Translating it yields CASSQFAYRTGTGVEKLFF.

This sequence joins TRBV10-3 and TRBJ1-6; no reliable D call. V shed 7 bases and J shed 0 bases, with 10 bases lying between them. Germline V lookup: CDR1 ENHRY, CDR2 SYGVKD. The CDR3 consists of 15 residues. DNA of the CDR3: TGTGCCATCAAGGCAGGATTCTCCTATAATTCACCCCTCCACTTT. This gives the protein CAIKAGFSYNSPLHF.

This clone was recorded a few times. The chain carries TRBV19 and TRBJ1-6, with D tentatively TRBD1 (6 bases). This CDR3 spans 15 amino acids. Germline-derived CDR1 and CDR2 are LNHDA and SQIVND (reference sequence). Trimming removed 5 bases from V and 9 bases from J, with 17 bases in between. CDR3 nucleotides: TGTGCCAGTAGTCGCGGCAGGGGAGTAGCTTCACCCCTCCACTTT. Translated: CASSRGRGVASPLHF.

The rearrangement uses TRBV2 and TRBJ2-1, with a possible D match to TRBD1 (6 bases). Looked up from germline, CDR1 is SNHLY and CDR2 is FYNNEI. The CDR3 loop spans 15 amino acids. Trimming took off 5 bases at V and 4 bases at J, with 15 bases between the two ends. The CDR3 loop is CASSLDRPSYNEQFF. CDR3 nucleotide sequence: TGTGCCAGCAGTCTAGACAGGCCCTCTTACAATGAGCAGTTCTTC. Complete variable domain (other parts from reference TRBV2 and TRBJ2-1): EPEVTQTPSHQVTQMGQEVILRCVPISNHLYFYWYRQILGQKVEFLVSFYNNEISEKSEIFDDQFSVERPDGSNFTLKIRSTKLEDSAMYFCASSLDRPSYNEQFFGPGTRLTVL.

This clone showed up just once. This chain joins TRBV5-4 and TRBJ1-1; a possible D gene is TRBD1 (5 bases). This CDR3 has 15 amino acids. V lost 9 bases to trimming and J lost 0 bases, with 18 bases between them. The germline V gene encodes CDR1 SGHNT and CDR2 YYREEE (reference sequence). The CDR3 bases are TGTGCCACCAACCCCCCGGGACTTTTGAACACTGAAGCTTTCTTT. Translating it yields CATNPPGLLNTEAFF.

As to this clone: A junction end diverges from the germline sequence, so it may reflect a read error. This chain connects TRBV12-3 or TRBV12-4 to TRBJ1-3; D is undetermined. The CDR3 consists of 13 residues. The CDR3 protein is CASSQARGSTIYF. CDR3 DNA: TGTGCCAGCAGTCAAGCACGGGGAAGCACCATATATTTT.

The chain uses TRBV2 and TRBJ2-7; 7 bases match TRBD1. The CDR3 is made up of 15 amino acids. Trimming at V came to 6 bases and at J to 0 bases, leaving 8 bases not matched to a gene. The germline gives CDR1 SNHLY, CDR2 FYNNEI. This chain's CDR3 is CASRASTGSSYEQYF. In DNA, the CDR3 is TGTGCCAGCAGGGCCTCGACAGGGAGCTCCTACGAGCAGTACTTC.